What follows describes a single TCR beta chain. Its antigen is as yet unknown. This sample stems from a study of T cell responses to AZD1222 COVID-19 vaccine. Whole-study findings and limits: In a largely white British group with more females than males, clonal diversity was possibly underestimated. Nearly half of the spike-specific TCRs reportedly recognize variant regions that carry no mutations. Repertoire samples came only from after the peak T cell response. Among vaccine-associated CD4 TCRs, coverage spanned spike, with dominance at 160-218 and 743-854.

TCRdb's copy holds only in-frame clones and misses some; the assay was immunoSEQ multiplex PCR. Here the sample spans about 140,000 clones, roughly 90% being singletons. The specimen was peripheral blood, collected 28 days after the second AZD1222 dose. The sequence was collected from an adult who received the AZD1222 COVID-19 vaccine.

CDR3 residues: CASSQTSRGSYNSPLHF. The CDR3 region has the DNA TGCGCCAGCAGCCAGACATCGAGGGGCTCCTATAATTCACCCCTCCACTTT. The rearrangement links TRBV4-3 to TRBJ1-6, with a possible D match to TRBD1 (5 bases). V was clipped by 3 bases and J by 0 bases, with 12 bases between them. This CDR3 region has 17 residues. Germline V gives CDR1 LGHNA, CDR2 YSLEER.